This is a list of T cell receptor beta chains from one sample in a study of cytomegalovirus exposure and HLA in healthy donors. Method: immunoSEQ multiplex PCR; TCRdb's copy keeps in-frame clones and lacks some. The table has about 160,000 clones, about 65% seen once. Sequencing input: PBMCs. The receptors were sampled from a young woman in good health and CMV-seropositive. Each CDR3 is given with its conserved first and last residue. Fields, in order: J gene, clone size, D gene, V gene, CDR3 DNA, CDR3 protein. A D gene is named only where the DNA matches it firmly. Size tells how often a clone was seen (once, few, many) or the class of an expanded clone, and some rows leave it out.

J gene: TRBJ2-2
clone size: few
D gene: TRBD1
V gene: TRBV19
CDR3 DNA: TGTGCCAGTAGTCTGGACAGGGGAATTGCCGGGGAGCTGTTTTTT
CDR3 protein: CASSLDRGIAGELFF

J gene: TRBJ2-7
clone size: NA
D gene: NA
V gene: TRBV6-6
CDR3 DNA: TGTGCCAGCAGCCCCACCGGGGCGACAGGCTACGAGCAGTACTTC
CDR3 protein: CASSPTGATGYEQYF

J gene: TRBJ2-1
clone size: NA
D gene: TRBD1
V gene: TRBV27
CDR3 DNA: TGTGCCAGCAGTTCCCAAGGGACAGGGCTTTTCCTCACAAATTACAATGAGCAGTTCTTC
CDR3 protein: CASSSQGTGLFLTNYNEQFF

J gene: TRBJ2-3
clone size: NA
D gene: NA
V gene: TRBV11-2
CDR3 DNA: TGTGCCAGCAGCTTAGGTCGGGCAGATACGCAGTATTTT
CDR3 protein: CASSLGRADTQYF

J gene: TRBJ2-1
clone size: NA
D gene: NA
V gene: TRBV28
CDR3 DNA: TGTGCCAGCAGACTGAGCGGAACATGGGATGAGCAGTTCTTC
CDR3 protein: CASRLSGTWDEQFF

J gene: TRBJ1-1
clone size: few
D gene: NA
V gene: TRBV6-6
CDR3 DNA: TGTGCCACCACTACGAACACTGAAGCTTTCTTT
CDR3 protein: CATTTNTEAFF

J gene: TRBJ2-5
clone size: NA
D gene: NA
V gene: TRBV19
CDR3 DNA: TGTGCTAGCCGAATCGGAGGTATGACCGAGACCCAGTACTTC
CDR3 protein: CASRIGGMTETQYF

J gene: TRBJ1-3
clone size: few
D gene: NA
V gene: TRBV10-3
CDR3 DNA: TGTGCCATCAGTGAGCCCGCGACTGCAACTGGAAACACCATATATTTT
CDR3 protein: CAISEPATATGNTIYF

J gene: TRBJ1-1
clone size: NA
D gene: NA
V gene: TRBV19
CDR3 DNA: TGTGCCAGTAGTTTGTTTTTAGCAGAAATGAACACTGAAGCTTTCTTT
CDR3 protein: CASSLFLAEMNTEAFF

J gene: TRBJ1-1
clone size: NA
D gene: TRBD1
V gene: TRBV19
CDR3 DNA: TGTGCCAGCGATTCTCAGGGGGACACTGAAGCTTTCTTT
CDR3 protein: CASDSQGDTEAFF

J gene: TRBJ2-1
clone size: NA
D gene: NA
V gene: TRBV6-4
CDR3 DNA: TGTGCCAGCAGTGACCTCGTTGGGGCCCGGAATGAGCAGTTCTTC
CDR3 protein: CASSDLVGARNEQFF

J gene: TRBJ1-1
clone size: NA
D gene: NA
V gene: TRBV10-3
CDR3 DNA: TGTGCCATCAGGCCCGGTAGTAACACTGAAGCTTTCTTT
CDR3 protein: CAIRPGSNTEAFF

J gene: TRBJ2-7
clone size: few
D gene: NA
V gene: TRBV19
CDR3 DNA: TGTGCCAGTAGTATCCCCAGGAGGGCCTACGAGCAGTACTTC
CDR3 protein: CASSIPRRAYEQYF

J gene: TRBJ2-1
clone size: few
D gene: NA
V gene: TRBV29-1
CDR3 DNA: TGCAGCGTCGCGGACTGGCCCTACAATGAGCAGTTCTTC
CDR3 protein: CSVADWPYNEQFF

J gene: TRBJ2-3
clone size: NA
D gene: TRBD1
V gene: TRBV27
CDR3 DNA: TGTGCCAGCAAGACCGGGACAGGGGGCTGGCGCACAGATACGCAGTATTTT
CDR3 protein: CASKTGTGGWRTDTQYF

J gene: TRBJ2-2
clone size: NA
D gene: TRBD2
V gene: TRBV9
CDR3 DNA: TGTGCCAGCAGCCCTCAGACTAGCGGGATAGGGGAGCTGTTTTTT
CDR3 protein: CASSPQTSGIGELFF

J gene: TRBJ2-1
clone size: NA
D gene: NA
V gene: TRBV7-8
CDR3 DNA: TGTGCCAGCAGACAAATTCCGGGGGAGTGGGATGAGCAGTTCTTC
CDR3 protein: CASRQIPGEWDEQFF

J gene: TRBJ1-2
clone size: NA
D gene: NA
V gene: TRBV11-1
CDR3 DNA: TGTGCCAGCAGCCAAAGAGAGGGCTACACCTTC
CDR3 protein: CASSQREGYTF

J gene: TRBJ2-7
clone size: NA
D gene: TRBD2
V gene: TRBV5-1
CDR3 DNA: TGCGCCAGCAGCCCCTCGGAGTGGCTAGCGGGAGCGCTCGGGTCGTGGGAGCAGTACTTC
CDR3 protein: CASSPSEWLAGALGSWEQYF

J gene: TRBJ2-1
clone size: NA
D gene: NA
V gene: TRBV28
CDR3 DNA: TGTGCCAGCAGTTCCCCTCCGGCAGGTACTTACAATGAGCAGTTCTTC
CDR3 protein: CASSSPPAGTYNEQFF

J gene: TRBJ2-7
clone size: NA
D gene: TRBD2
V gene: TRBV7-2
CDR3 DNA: TGTGCCAGCAGCTCGCCCGCCGGACTAGCGGGGTATGAGCAGTACTTC
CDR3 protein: CASSSPAGLAGYEQYF

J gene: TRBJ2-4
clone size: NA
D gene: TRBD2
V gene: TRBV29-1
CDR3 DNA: TGCAGCGTTGCGACCGGACTAGCGGGAGTTCGCGTAAACATTCAGTACTTC
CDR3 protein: CSVATGLAGVRVNIQYF

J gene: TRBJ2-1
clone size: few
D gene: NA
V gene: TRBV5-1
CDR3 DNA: TGCGCCAGCAGAAGAGCGAGCTCCTACAATGAGCAGTTCTTC
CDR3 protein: CASRRASSYNEQFF

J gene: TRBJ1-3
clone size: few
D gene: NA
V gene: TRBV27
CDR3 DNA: TGTGCCAGCAGTTTAGACAGTAACTCTGGAAACACCATATATTTT
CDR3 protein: CASSLDSNSGNTIYF

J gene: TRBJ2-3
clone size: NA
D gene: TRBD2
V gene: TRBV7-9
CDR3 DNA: TGTGCCAGCAGCCAAGCGGGGGGGCTCACAGATACGCAGTATTTT
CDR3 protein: CASSQAGGLTDTQYF

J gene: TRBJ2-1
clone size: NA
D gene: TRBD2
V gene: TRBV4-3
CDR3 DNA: TGCGCCAGCAGCCAAGATTTGCGGGGGGGGTACAATGAGCAGTTCTTC
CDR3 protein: CASSQDLRGGYNEQFF